The T cell receptor beta chain described here comes from a study of ipilimumab plus nivolumab after autologous stem cell transplantation. Study-wide results and caveats: Authors suggest TCR repertoire, Treg phenotype and gut microbiota support further study.

Patients got ipilimumab 1 mg/kg beginning 14 to 28 days post-transplant. Points on this clone: Its antigen is not identified.

The method was immunoSEQ multiplex PCR; TCRdb's version includes in-frame clones alone and lacks a portion of them. The sample records about 40,000 clones, around 93% being singletons. With 8 bases clipped from V and 0 bases from J, the junction kept 7 bases outside the gene matches. This CDR3 is built from 15 residues. Germline V CDR1 and CDR2: LNHDA, SQIVND (reference sequence). This sequence originates from a male donor with multiple myeloma. The specimen comprised PBMCs, sampled in a trial of ipilimumab plus nivolumab as post-transplant consolidation. The gene calls are TRBV19 and TRBJ1-1; TRBD1 matches 9 bases. The DNA for the CDR3 is TGTGCCAGTCGAGGGACAGGGCCCTTGAACACTGAAGCTTTCTTT. Translated: CASRGTGPLNTEAFF.